This TCR beta chain is drawn from a study of blood T cell repertoires in COVID-19. In the study's own analysis: Amplification with reference gene primers provided the estimates of nucleated cell counts. The method was immunoSEQ multiplex PCR; TCRdb's version includes in-frame clones alone and lacks a portion of them. The DNA gave D and trimming, while V, J and clone size come from that table. The sample consists of over 50,000 clones, around 86% of them appearing once. The CDR3 has 16 amino acids. V was clipped by 1 base and J by 5 bases, with 12 bases between them. Germline V CDR1 and CDR2: LGHDT, YNNKEL (reference sequence).

The receptor was isolated from a human donor in a cohort sampled during active COVID-19. Sequencing was performed on peripheral blood. This sequence joins TRBV3-1 (or the pseudogene TRBV3-2) and TRBJ1-6; D may be TRBD1 (5 bases). The CDR3 region has the DNA TGTGCCAGCAGCCAAGCCCGGACATACGATAATTCACCCCTCCACTTT. Translating it yields CASSQARTYDNSPLHF.